The present entry profiles one TCR beta chain with its context. These data originate in a study of long-term antiretroviral therapy in people with HIV. An immunoSEQ assay, version v3.0, was performed at survey level. Repertoires were generated with immunoSEQ multiplex PCR, while TCRdb's copy carries only in-frame clones and drops some. This sample has some 40,000 clones, with approximately 89% found just once. Germline assignment: CDR1 SEHNR and CDR2 FQNEAQ (reference sequence). Trimming removed 5 bases at V and 4 bases at J, with 10 bases between. The CDR3 contains 13 residues. The source was unsorted PBMCs, collected 3.1 years after starting antiretroviral therapy. The chain employs TRBV7-9 and TRBJ2-3, with D uncertain. The TCR comes from a woman in her fifties or sixties with HIV. The CDR3, as DNA: TGTGCCAGCAGCCTTTTCGAAGCAGATACGCAGTATTTT. This codes for CASSLFEADTQYF.